Sequencing of this T cell receptor (beta chain) was carried out in a study of T cells after yellow fever vaccination. The authors made TCR cDNA by 5'RACE template switching, adding a universal primer site and UMIs. Each CDR3 protein gets one entry after TCRdb re-called the 5' RACE reads with MiXCR. The table has roughly 120,000 distinct CDR3 sequences, 7.2% seen once. Whole-study results and caveats: A large majority of primary-vaccination clones showed up again after the booster (approximately 96% CD4, 88% CD8).

CDR1 and CDR2 (germline): SQVTM, ANQGSEA. V shed 4 bases, J shed 2 bases, and the junction held 9 bases outside the gene matches. The CDR3 extends over 16 amino acids. This clonotype was seen only a few times. What it recognizes is unknown. The sample was CD4+ T cells sorted from PBMCs, taken roughly seven weeks after the first yellow fever vaccination. V is TRBV29-1 and J is TRBJ2-2; the match to TRBD1 covers 8 bases. This sequence originates from a man aged 18 to 30 who received the YFV17D yellow fever vaccine. The CDR3 is CSVGATGGYNTGELFF. CDR3 DNA: TGCAGCGTTGGTGCTACAGGGGGATACAACACCGGGGAGCTGTTTTTT.